The clone carrying this T cell receptor (beta chain) has a handful of counts. Its cognate antigen is unknown. TCRdb recomputed calls from the reads with MiXCR, one row per CDR3 protein. The sample contains about 210,000 distinct CDR3 sequences, about 7% of which appear only once. These data are taken from a study of T cell repertoires in cytomegalovirus infection. Study summary: From public TCR beta signatures came an indication of both CMV infection and matching HLA type.

Germline-derived CDR1 and CDR2 are MNHEY and SVGAGI. There are 15 residues in the CDR3. Trimming took off 6 bases at V and 1 base at J, with 16 bases between the two ends. Study conclusions and caveats: Totalled public TCR beta family frequency picked out people who carried CMV plus the relevant HLA.

This receptor was identified in a human donor in good health (CMV status not recorded). Some clones in this sample may be carry-over from other donors' samples. The V call is TRBV6-5, the J call TRBJ2-7; D gene ambiguous. The sequenced sample was PBMCs. CDR3 loop: CASSNGPVESYEQYF. The CDR3 bases are TGTGCCAGCAGCAATGGACCGGTCGAGTCCTACGAGCAGTACTTC.